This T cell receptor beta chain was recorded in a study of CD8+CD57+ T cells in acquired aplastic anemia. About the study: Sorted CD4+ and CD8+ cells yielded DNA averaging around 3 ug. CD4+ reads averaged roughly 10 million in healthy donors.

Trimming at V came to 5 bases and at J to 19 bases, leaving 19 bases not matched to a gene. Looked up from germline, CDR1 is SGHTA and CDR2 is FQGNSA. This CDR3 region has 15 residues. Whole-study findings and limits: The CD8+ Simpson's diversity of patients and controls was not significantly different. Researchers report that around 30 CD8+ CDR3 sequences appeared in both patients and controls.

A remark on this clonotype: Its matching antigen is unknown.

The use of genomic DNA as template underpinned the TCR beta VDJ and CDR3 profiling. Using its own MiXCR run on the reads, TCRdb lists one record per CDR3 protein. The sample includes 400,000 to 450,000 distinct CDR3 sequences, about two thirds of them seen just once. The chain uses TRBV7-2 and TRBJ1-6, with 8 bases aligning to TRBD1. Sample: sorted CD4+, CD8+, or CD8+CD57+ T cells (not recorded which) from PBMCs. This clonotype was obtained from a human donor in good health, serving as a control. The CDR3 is CASSNYGRGQETQHF. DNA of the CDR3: TGTGCCAGCAGCAATTATGGCAGGGGGCAAGAGACCCAGCACTTT.